This TCR beta chain stems from a study of T cell responses to AZD1222 COVID-19 vaccine. Germline V gene sequence: CDR1 GTSNPN, CDR2 SVGIG (reference sequence). The CDR3 sequence is 12 residues long. V was cut by 6 bases and J by 2 bases, with 9 bases left in between. This clone showed up just once. The target antigen is unknown. Sequenced by immunoSEQ multiplex PCR; TCRdb stores in-frame clones only, minus some. The sample yields about 77,000 clones, 92% seen once. Study results and caveats: Mapped onto spike, vaccine-associated CD4 TCRs spanned it and were dominant at 160-218 and 743-854.

The input for sequencing was peripheral blood, taken 28 days after the second AZD1222 dose. This chain links TRBV30 with TRBJ2-3; D remains unclear. The origin of this receptor is an adult who received the AZD1222 COVID-19 vaccine. As DNA, the CDR3 is TGTGCCTGCCGGTCGGACACAGATACGCAGTATTTT. This encodes CACRSDTDTQYF.